One sample yielded the 17 T cell receptor beta chains listed below, sequenced in a study of blood T cell repertoires in COVID-19. The assay was immunoSEQ multiplex PCR, and TCRdb's table has in-frame clones only and misses some. The sample lists over 150,000 clones, around 85% occurring once. Sequenced: PBMCs or T cells enriched from blood (not recorded which). The receptors derive from a man aged 35 to 55 who had recovered from COVID-19.

This clone has a handful of counts. The chain uses TRBV29-1 and TRBJ1-6, with D possibly TRBD1 on 5 matching bases. CDR3 length: 14 amino acids. V was cut by 0 bases and J by 9 bases, with 12 bases left in between. The germline CDR1 and CDR2 sequences are SQVTM and ANQGSEA. The CDR3 protein is CSVEDPGGGSPLHF. CDR3 DNA sequence: TGCAGCGTTGAAGATCCCGGGGGAGGTTCACCCCTCCACTTT.

The genes are TRBV5-1 and TRBJ1-4; 9 bases fit TRBD1. This CDR3 has 16 amino acids. The germline gives CDR1 SGHRS, CDR2 YFSETQ. V lost 2 bases and J lost 7; bases outside the gene matches: 9. The CDR3 protein is CASSLSSGTGREKLFF. The CDR3 bases are TGCGCCAGCAGCTTATCCTCCGGGACAGGGCGTGAAAAACTGTTTTTT.

The rearrangement uses TRBV5-1 and TRBJ2-7, with a tentative D call TRBD2 (5 bases). V was shortened by 0 bases and J by 3 bases, with 16 bases between the two germline ends. The CDR3 sequence is 16 residues long. CDR1 and CDR2 from the germline V gene are SGHRS and YFSETQ. For the CDR3, the DNA is TGCGCCAGCAGCTTGGGGCCGCGCGGGTCACACTACGAGCAGTACTTC. Residues: CASSLGPRGSHYEQYF.

This chain links TRBV12-3 or TRBV12-4 with TRBJ1-4, with D possibly being TRBD1 (6 bases). The germline V and J ends were trimmed by 4 bases and 8 bases, with 11 bases remaining between them. This CDR3 contains 13 residues. The CDR3 reads CASSWGGGEKLFF. DNA of the CDR3: TGTGCCAGCAGTTGGGGGGGCGGGGAAAAACTGTTTTTT.

This chain connects TRBV6-5 to TRBJ1-5, with D possibly TRBD1 on 5 matching bases. Looked up from germline, CDR1 is MNHEY and CDR2 is SVGAGI. The ends were cut back, 7 bases at V and 5 bases at J, with 12 bases in the middle. This CDR3 is built from 13 residues. The CDR3 is CASTRQKDQPQHF. The DNA of the CDR3 is TGTGCCAGCACCCGACAGAAGGATCAGCCCCAGCATTTT.

The rearrangement links TRBV9 to TRBJ2-1; 15 bases align to TRBD2. The CDR3 is 21 residues long. The germline gives CDR1 SGDLS, CDR2 YYNGEE. The J segment lost 0 bases and the V segment lost 4 bases, leaving 14 bases of the junction unmatched. CDR3 region: CASSSLGTSGRSTSSYNEQFF. The DNA of the CDR3 is TGTGCCAGCAGCTCCCTTGGGACTAGCGGGAGGTCAACTAGCTCCTACAATGAGCAGTTCTTC.

The genes are TRBV27 and TRBJ2-7; a weak D match, TRBD2 (5 bases). CDR1 is MNHEY, CDR2 SMNVEV, per germline (reference sequence). The CDR3 runs to 13 residues. Trimming left V 6 bases short and J 3 bases short, with 12 bases between. Here the CDR3 reads CASSPRAGYEQYF. The CDR3 nucleotides read TGTGCCAGCAGCCCGCGGGCTGGCTACGAGCAGTACTTC.

This chain uses TRBV5-1 with TRBJ2-1; TRBD2 agrees at 9 bases. V shed 0 bases, J shed 4 bases, and the junction held 20 bases outside the gene matches. The germline CDR1 and CDR2 sequences are SGHRS and YFSETQ. The CDR3 is 21 residues long. This CDR3 is CASSLAAGDRAGLATYNEQFF. Written as DNA, the CDR3 is TGCGCCAGCAGCTTGGCCGCGGGAGACAGGGCAGGACTAGCGACTTACAATGAGCAGTTCTTC.

The chain carries TRBV19 and TRBJ1-2, with TRBD1 matching over 7 bases. V shed 8 bases and J 10 bases; nucleotides not matched to a gene: 10. This CDR3 has 12 residues. Germline-derived CDR1 and CDR2 are LNHDA and SQIVND (reference sequence). CDR3 DNA sequence: TGTGCCAGTGGCGGGACAGCGATTTCCTACACCTTC. Translating it yields CASGGTAISYTF.

This clone was seen only once. The J gene is TRBJ2-7, the V gene TRBV3-1 (or the pseudogene TRBV3-2), with TRBD2 matching over 8 bases. With V trimmed by 1 base and J by 5 bases, 10 bases remained unmatched. Germline assignment: CDR1 LGHDT and CDR2 YNNKEL (reference sequence). The CDR3 covers 16 residues. CDR3: CASSQGNDGGAHEQYF. DNA of the CDR3: TGTGCCAGCAGCCAAGGTAACGACGGGGGGGCCCACGAGCAGTACTTC.

V is TRBV11-3 and J is TRBJ2-1; 9 bases map to TRBD1. Germline V gives CDR1 SGHNT, CDR2 YENEEA. After removal of 5 bases from V and 2 bases from J, the junction contained 4 bases not matched to a gene. This CDR3 region has 15 residues. CDR3 in amino acids: CASSKDRGTYNEQFF. CDR3 DNA sequence: TGTGCCAGCAGCAAGGACAGGGGAACCTACAATGAGCAGTTCTTC.

The chain recombines TRBV5-5 with TRBJ2-7, with D perhaps TRBD1 (6 bases). The CDR3 loop spans 15 amino acids. The V gene lost 2 bases and the J gene lost 0 bases, with 12 bases spanning the gap. Germline lookup yields CDR1 SGHKS and CDR2 YYEKEE (reference sequence). The CDR3 loop is CASSFTGQSSYEQYF. The CDR3 region has the DNA TGTGCCAGCAGCTTCACCGGACAGAGCTCCTACGAGCAGTACTTC.

The chain couples TRBV12-5 to TRBJ2-4, with D unresolved. V lost 2 bases and J 6 bases, leaving 11 bases between the germline ends. Germline V lookup: CDR1 LGHNT, CDR2 FRNRAP. This CDR3 has 14 residues. Here the CDR3 DNA reads TGTGCTAGTGGTTTGTCCGGAGATATAAACATTCAGTACTTC. Translating gives CASGLSGDINIQYF.

This clone was detected only a few times. The CDR3 bases are TGTGCCAGCAGCCAAGATCTTGCAGTGGGCTCCTCTGGAAACACCATATATTTT. Amino acids: CASSQDLAVGSSGNTIYF. The rearrangement links TRBV3-1 (or the pseudogene TRBV3-2) to TRBJ1-3; D gene ambiguous. V lost 0 bases and J 0 bases, leaving 15 bases between the germline ends. The CDR3 runs 18 residues. Germline V gene sequence: CDR1 LGHDT, CDR2 YNNKEL (reference sequence).

The chain couples TRBV19 to TRBJ1-5; D may be TRBD1 (5 bases). CDR1 is LNHDA, CDR2 SQIVND, per germline (reference sequence). The CDR3 has 14 amino acids. With 9 bases removed from V and 0 bases from J, the gap between germline ends came to 12 bases. This CDR3 is CASRRDFSNQPQHF. As DNA, the CDR3 is TGTGCCAGCCGCCGGGACTTTAGCAATCAGCCCCAGCATTTT.

The chain joins TRBV28 to TRBJ1-5; 10 bases match TRBD1. Germline assignment: CDR1 MDHEN and CDR2 SYDVKM. This CDR3 is built from 19 residues. Losses at the gene ends were 6 bases for V and 4 bases for J; bases not matched to a gene: 18. Here the CDR3 reads CASSYPGQGREGDNQPQHF. In DNA form, the CDR3 reads TGTGCCAGCAGCTACCCGGGACAGGGGAGAGAAGGGGATAATCAGCCCCAGCATTTT. The variable domain in full, with the rest retrieved from reference TRBV28 and TRBJ1-5, is DVKVTQSSRYLVKRTGEKVFLECVQDMDHENMFWYRQDPGLGLRLIYFSYDVKMKEKGDIPEGYSVSREKKERFSLILESASTNQTSMYLCASSYPGQGREGDNQPQHFGDGTRLSIL.

The V and J genes are TRBV5-4 and TRBJ1-2; 8 bases fit TRBD1. Trimming took 0 bases from V and 3 from J; bases not matched to a gene: 4. The CDR3 is 15 residues long. Looked up from germline, CDR1 is SGHNT and CDR2 is YYREEE (reference sequence). CDR3 DNA sequence: TGTGCCAGCAGCTTGGGGACAGGGAGGTACTATGGCTACACCTTC. It specifies CASSLGTGRYYGYTF.